Below, 7 T cell receptor beta chains from the same sample are listed, as sequenced in a study of blood T cells in healthy people across ages. Alongside a J-beta primer mix, a sample-barcoded 5' primer served in a second PCR lasting roughly 6 to 11 cycles. TCRdb re-derived calls from the 5' RACE reads in MiXCR, one entry per CDR3 protein. This sample has over 600,000 distinct CDR3 sequences; around 20% occur once, and the top ten carry roughly 3.9%. The sequencing input was blood. The receptors were sampled from a man between 65 and 79 years old in good health.

This chain connects TRBV20-1 to TRBJ2-4, with 7 nucleotides matching TRBD2. After removal of 4 bases from V and 6 bases from J, the junction contained 9 bases not matched to a gene. Germline V gene data show CDR1 as DFQATT and CDR2 as SNEGSKA (reference sequence). This CDR3 spans 14 amino acids. CDR3 bases: TGCAGTGCTACCCACCCGGGACTACTAAACATTCAGTACTTC. Its translation is CSATHPGLLNIQYF.

The table lists this clonotype with a few counts. The V and J genes are TRBV28 and TRBJ2-7, with D uncertain. This CDR3 spans 11 amino acids. Trimming removed 10 bases at V and 6 bases at J, with 13 bases between. CDR1 is MDHEN and CDR2 is SYDVKM in the germline V gene. The CDR3 is CATKNLAEQYF. The CDR3 DNA sequence: TGTGCCACCAAGAACCTCGCCGAGCAGTACTTC. Based on the CDR3 plus reference TRBV28 and TRBJ2-7, the full variable domain is DVKVTQSSRYLVKRTGEKVFLECVQDMDHENMFWYRQDPGLGLRLIYFSYDVKMKEKGDIPEGYSVSREKKERFSLILESASTNQTSMYLCATKNLAEQYFGPGTRLTVT.

This clonotype came up a few times. The chain employs TRBV5-6 and TRBJ1-4; 8 bases align to TRBD1. J was trimmed by 3 bases and V by 2 bases; bases with no gene match: 3. CDR3 length equals 15 residues. Looked up from germline, CDR1 is SGHDT and CDR2 is YYEEEE. The CDR3 loop reads CASSFGTGPNEKLFF. The DNA of the CDR3 is TGTGCCAGCAGCTTCGGGACAGGCCCTAATGAAAAACTGTTTTTT.

This rearrangement joins TRBV11-2 to TRBJ2-2, with 7 nucleotides matching TRBD1. CDR1 is SGHAT, CDR2 FQNNGV, per germline. This CDR3 comprises 12 residues. The junction had 2 bases not matched to a gene; V was cut back by 5 bases and J by 8 bases. The CDR3 DNA is TGTGCCAGCAGCCGGACAGGAGGGGAGCTGTTTTTT. It codes for CASSRTGGELFF.

This clonotype has ten or more counts. The chain recombines TRBV7-6 with TRBJ2-5, with 7 positions matching TRBD1. CDR1 and CDR2 from the germline V gene are SGHVS and FNYEAQ. V shed 6 bases and J 5 bases; nucleotides not matched to a gene: 6. The CDR3 loop spans 13 amino acids. CDR3 amino acids: CASSLTGKETQYF. CDR3 coding DNA: TGTGCCAGCAGTCTGACAGGGAAGGAGACCCAGTACTTC.

This clonotype appeared many times. This chain links TRBV3-1 with TRBJ2-2; D gene unclear. V was trimmed by 0 bases and J by 6 bases, leaving 8 bases between them. There are 14 residues in the CDR3. From germline, CDR1 is LGHDT and CDR2 YNNKEL (reference sequence). The CDR3 sequence is CASSQEAIPGELFF. CDR3 sequence (DNA): TGTGCCAGCAGCCAAGAAGCCATTCCCGGGGAGCTGTTTTTT.

In its sample, this clonotype was seen a few times. The chain links TRBV2 to TRBJ2-5; D unresolved. The V end was cut by 1 base, the J end by 6 bases, with 6 bases between. In germline, CDR1 is SNHLY, CDR2 FYNNEI. There are 12 residues in the CDR3. CDR3 in DNA: TGTGCCAGCAGTGAAGTCCCACAGACCCAGTACTTC. Its translation: CASSEVPQTQYF.